These 20 T cell receptor beta chains came from one sample sequenced in a study of CD8+ T cells in alopecia areata. Extraction of RNA preceded its reverse transcription into cDNA, which served as the sequencing template. Generated by immunoSEQ multiplex PCR, the TCRdb table keeps only in-frame clones and is missing some. The sample consists of approximately 120,000 clones, over 55% of them appearing once. Treatment indicated: oral pan-JAK inhibitor, 5-10 mg twice daily. Sequencing was performed on CD4+ T cells sorted from blood, taken at week 4, from a patient treated with tofacitinib. These receptors were obtained from a human donor with alopecia areata.

Concerning this clone itself: The junction shows a germline mismatch at one end, possibly a read error. This chain connects TRBV5-1 to TRBJ1-1; D is unresolved. The CDR3 runs 16 residues. The V gene's germline CDR1 is SGHRS and CDR2 YFSETQ. The CDR3 reads CASRLGGAGSNTEAFF. In DNA, the CDR3 is TGCGCCAGCAGATTGGGAGGTGCAGGTTCGAACACTGAAGCTTTCTTT.

CDR3 coding DNA: TGTGCCAGCAGCTTGTGGGGGACAGGGGTCTTCCAGCCCCAGCATTTT. It specifies CASSLWGTGVFQPQHF. The chain is built from TRBV5-6 and TRBJ1-5; 10 nucleotides line up with TRBD1. This CDR3 spans 16 amino acids. V shed 1 base and J 7 bases; nucleotides not matched to a gene: 8. CDR1 is SGHDT and CDR2 is YYEEEE in the germline V gene. Based on the CDR3 plus reference TRBV5-6 and TRBJ1-5, the full variable domain is DAGVTQSPTHLIKTRGQQVTLRCSPKSGHDTVSWYQQALGQGPQFIFQYYEEEERQRGNFPDRFSGHQFPNYSSELNVNALLLGDSALYLCASSLWGTGVFQPQHFGDGTRLSIL.

The chain links TRBV2 to TRBJ2-7; unclear D gene. Germline V gene sequence: CDR1 SNHLY, CDR2 FYNNEI. This CDR3 spans 13 amino acids. V shed 5 bases and J shed 3 bases, with 11 bases lying between them. CDR3 sequence: CASSLKTDYEQYF. In DNA, the CDR3 is TGTGCCAGCAGTCTCAAGACGGACTACGAGCAGTACTTC.

The V gene is TRBV2, the J gene TRBJ2-4; D perhaps matches TRBD2 (5 bases). Germline V CDR1 and CDR2: SNHLY, FYNNEI. V gave up 4 bases and J gave up 0 bases, with 10 bases separating them. CDR3 size: 15 residues. CDR3 in DNA: TGTGCCAGCAGTGGTGACGGGATAGCCAAAAACATTCAGTACTTC. Its protein is CASSGDGIAKNIQYF. Combining the CDR3 with reference TRBV2 and TRBJ2-4 gives the whole variable domain EPEVTQTPSHQVTQMGQEVILRCVPISNHLYFYWYRQILGQKVEFLVSFYNNEISEKSEIFDDQFSVERPDGSNFTLKIRSTKLEDSAMYFCASSGDGIAKNIQYFGAGTRLSVL.

The chain couples TRBV4-1 to TRBJ2-7; D unclear. From germline, CDR1 is MGHRA and CDR2 YSYEKL. The CDR3 contains 13 residues. The V end lost 3 bases, the J end lost 3 bases, and 9 bases lay between the germline ends. In DNA, the CDR3 is TGCGCCAGCAGCCACCCACAAGGCTACGAGCAGTACTTC. Translation gives CASSHPQGYEQYF.

This clone was seen just once. The chain uses TRBV2 and TRBJ1-6, with a possible D match to TRBD1 (5 bases). Germline CDR1 and CDR2: SNHLY and FYNNEI. V lost 8 bases and J lost 16, with 21 bases in between. The CDR3 spans 13 residues. The chain's CDR3 is CASLRDSGVPLHF. Here the CDR3 DNA reads TGTGCCAGCTTAAGGGATTCGGGGGTCCCTCTCCACTTT.

This chain uses TRBV29-1 with TRBJ2-3; D is unresolved. The germline V and J ends were trimmed by 2 bases and 5 bases, with 8 bases remaining between them. CDR3 length: 12 residues. Germline CDR1 and CDR2: SQVTM and ANQGSEA. DNA for the CDR3: TGCAGCGTTGAAACCCCGAGAGATACGCAGTATTTT. It encodes CSVETPRDTQYF.

The chain employs TRBV28 and TRBJ1-2; unclear D gene. The CDR3 is made up of 11 amino acids. V was cut by 1 base and J by 7 bases, with 4 bases left in between. CDR1 is MDHEN, CDR2 SYDVKM, per germline. The CDR3 loop reads CASSLSFGYTF. The CDR3 bases are TGTGCCAGCAGTTTATCTTTTGGCTACACCTTC.

The chain has TRBV2 and TRBJ2-5; D remains ambiguous. The CDR3 has 12 amino acids. CDR1 SNHLY and CDR2 FYNNEI come from the germline V gene. Deletions cut 4 bases from V and 5 bases from J, with 8 bases between. Here the CDR3 reads CASSGDEETQYF. The CDR3 coding sequence is TGTGCCAGCAGTGGAGATGAGGAGACCCAGTACTTC.

The DNA for the CDR3 is TGTGCCAGCAGCGTAGGTCCCTCCAGGGACTATGGCTACACCTTC. Translation: CASSVGPSRDYGYTF. The gene calls are TRBV9 and TRBJ1-2; D may be TRBD1 (5 bases). The germline V gene encodes CDR1 SGDLS and CDR2 YYNGEE. The CDR3 extends over 15 amino acids. The ends were cut back, 0 bases at V and 3 bases at J, with 12 bases in the middle.

This chain uses TRBV29-1 with TRBJ2-1, with unresolved D. V was cut by 4 bases and J by 4 bases, with 14 bases left in between. The CDR3 length is 14 residues. Germline loops: CDR1 SQVTM, CDR2 ANQGSEA. Written as DNA, the CDR3 is TGCAGCGTTGCTGTGGGGATGTGGTACAATGAGCAGTTCTTC. Amino acids: CSVAVGMWYNEQFF.

The V gene is TRBV2, the J gene TRBJ2-7; TRBD1 aligns across 9 bases. The ends lost 3 bases at V and 12 bases at J; junction bases unmatched: 9. The CDR3 is 13 residues long. Germline CDR1 reads SNHLY; CDR2 reads FYNNEI. The CDR3 region has the DNA TGTGCCAGCAGTGATGACCGACAGGGGGTGCGGTACTTC. Translated: CASSDDRQGVRYF.

J is TRBJ1-2 and V is TRBV5-6; 8 positions match TRBD1. With V trimmed by 1 base and J by 4 bases, 12 bases remained unmatched. The CDR3 runs to 17 residues. Germline V gene lookup returns CDR1 SGHDT and CDR2 YYEEEE. Here the CDR3 reads CASSLRARGQGGYGYTF. The CDR3 DNA follows: TGTGCCAGCAGCTTGAGGGCACGCGGACAGGGAGGCTATGGCTACACCTTC.

This sequence joins TRBV2 and TRBJ1-4, with D hard to call. The CDR3 spans 13 residues. Trimming left V 4 bases short and J 6 bases short, with 9 bases between. Germline lookup yields CDR1 SNHLY and CDR2 FYNNEI. The CDR3 DNA follows: TGTGCCAGCAGTGGAAGACGGGATGAAAAACTGTTTTTT. Its translation: CASSGRRDEKLFF. The full variable domain, its missing parts supplied by reference TRBV2 and TRBJ1-4, is EPEVTQTPSHQVTQMGQEVILRCVPISNHLYFYWYRQILGQKVEFLVSFYNNEISEKSEIFDDQFSVERPDGSNFTLKIRSTKLEDSAMYFCASSGRRDEKLFFGSGTQLSVL.

This clone was observed once. The chain links TRBV4-1 to TRBJ1-3; 7 positions match TRBD1. After removal of 1 base from V and 0 bases from J, the junction contained 9 bases not matched to a gene. The CDR3 runs to 18 residues. Per the germline V gene, CDR1 is MGHRA and CDR2 is YSYEKL. CDR3 region: CASSQVLSRQGSGNTIYF. DNA for the CDR3: TGCGCCAGCAGCCAAGTCCTCTCTCGACAGGGCTCTGGAAACACCATATATTTT.

This clone has just a few counts. The V and J genes are TRBV28 and TRBJ2-5, with 7 bases that match TRBD1. This CDR3 spans 14 amino acids. The germline gives CDR1 MDHEN, CDR2 SYDVKM. Losses at the gene ends were 4 bases for V and 3 bases for J; bases not matched to a gene: 5. This chain's CDR3 is CASSYPGQKETQYF. Written as DNA, the CDR3 is TGTGCCAGCAGTTATCCGGGACAGAAAGAGACCCAGTACTTC.

The chain uses TRBV19 and TRBJ1-5; TRBD1 is a possible D gene (5 bases). V dropped 6 bases and J dropped 2 bases, with 8 bases sitting between them. Germline V gene data show CDR1 as LNHDA and CDR2 as SQIVND (reference sequence). CDR3 length: 13 amino acids. Here the CDR3 reads CASRGVGNQPQHF. In nucleotides, the CDR3 is TGTGCCAGTAGGGGGGTTGGCAATCAGCCCCAGCATTTT.

In its sample, this clone was seen once. This sequence joins TRBV19 and TRBJ2-5; 11 nucleotides agree with TRBD1. The CDR3 runs to 13 residues. Germline V lookup: CDR1 LNHDA, CDR2 SQIVND (reference sequence). J gave up 7 bases and V 6 bases, and 4 bases lay outside the gene matches. This CDR3 reads CASRGQGAMTQYF. CDR3 nucleotide sequence: TGTGCCAGTAGAGGACAGGGGGCCATGACCCAGTACTTC.

J is TRBJ2-7 and V is TRBV19; TRBD2 aligns across 8 bases. CDR1 is LNHDA and CDR2 is SQIVND in the germline V gene (reference sequence). Trimming removed 3 bases from V and 3 bases from J; junction bases left unmatched: 4. This CDR3 spans 14 amino acids. CDR3 sequence (DNA): TGTGCCAGTAGTATGGTCGGGAGGGACTACGAGCAGTACTTC. The encoded protein is CASSMVGRDYEQYF.

A few counts support this clone. V is TRBV7-2 and J is TRBJ1-2; 7 bases agree with TRBD1. Per the germline V gene, CDR1 is SGHTA and CDR2 is FQGNSA. V lost 4 bases to trimming and J lost 4 bases; unmatched junction nucleotides: 3. The CDR3 consists of 13 residues. The CDR3 DNA is TGTGCCAGCAGCTCGGGACAGTTCTATGGCTACACCTTC. Translated, it gives CASSSGQFYGYTF.